The clone carrying this TCR beta chain was counted a few times. The data derive from a study of blood T cell repertoires in COVID-19. Sequencing was performed with immunoSEQ multiplex PCR; in TCRdb, only in-frame clones are kept and a portion is missing. The data contain about 70,000 clones, approximately 83% of them seen just once; the ten biggest clones take up 12%. Germline CDR1 is WNHNN and CDR2 is SYGVQD (reference sequence). The V and J ends lost 4 bases and 0 bases respectively, with 16 bases between them. This CDR3 has 16 amino acids. This sequence was found in a human donor in a cohort sampled during active COVID-19. Material: peripheral blood. The chain is built from TRBV10-1 and TRBJ2-7; perhaps TRBD2 as D (6 bases). The CDR3 loop reads CASSASASSDSYEQYF. Here the CDR3 DNA reads TGCGCCAGCAGTGCAAGCGCGTCTAGCGACTCCTACGAGCAGTACTTC.